This T cell receptor (beta chain) appears in the sequencing data of a study of T cell repertoires in cytomegalovirus infection. About the research overall: It can be stated that public TCR beta signatures indicated CMV infection as well as a matching HLA type. Whole-study findings and limits: Individuals carrying CMV plus the relevant HLA were identified by cumulative frequency of public TCR beta families. CMV-specific HLA-C-restricted TCR beta clonotypes dominated the ex vivo response.

Germline values: CDR1 SGHVS, CDR2 FQNEAQ. Trimming stripped 10 bases from V and 6 bases from J, with 22 bases between. This CDR3 contains 15 residues. TCRdb recomputed calls from the reads with MiXCR, one row per CDR3 protein. This table has around 740,000 distinct CDR3 sequences, approximately 40% appearing once. Points on this clonotype: Its antigen is as yet unknown. Given a much more abundant clone one base away, this may be a read error.

The V and J genes are TRBV7-8 and TRBJ2-1; no reliable D call. Sequencing used PBMCs. This sequence originates from a human donor in good health (CMV status not recorded). Some clones in this sample may be carry-over from other donors' samples. The CDR3 sequence is CANTSSRVLPNEQFF. The CDR3 nucleotides read TGTGCCAACACCTCGTCCCGAGTTTTACCCAATGAGCAGTTCTTC.